A single sample is the source of the 13 T cell receptor beta chains below, sequenced in a study of CD8 T cells in ankylosing spondylitis. TCRdb re-derived calls from the 5' RACE reads in MiXCR, one entry per CDR3 protein. This table holds 200,000 to 300,000 distinct CDR3 sequences, over 9.5% found once. The sequenced sample consisted of blood, either unsorted or a sorted T cell fraction (not recorded which). Receptors were obtained from a male donor with ankylosing spondylitis or in good health (not recorded which).

The genes are TRBV20-1 and TRBJ2-6; 7 bases are a match to TRBD1. Germline loops: CDR1 DFQATT, CDR2 SNEGSKA (reference sequence). The CDR3 loop spans 15 amino acids. The V and J ends lost 6 bases and 5 bases, in that order; junction bases with no gene match: 10. The CDR3 loop reads CSATNRGRRANVLTF. As DNA, the CDR3 is TGCAGTGCCACCAACAGGGGTAGAAGGGCCAACGTCCTGACTTTC.

This clonotype showed up many times. V is TRBV5-1 and J is TRBJ2-2; the D gene is possibly TRBD1 (5 bases). The V end lost 0 bases, the J end lost 6 bases, and 9 bases lay between the germline ends. Per germline, CDR1 SGHRS and CDR2 YFSETQ. The CDR3 runs to 14 residues. In DNA, the CDR3 is TGCGCCAGCAGCTTGGCCCTGACAGCCGGGGAGCTGTTTTTT. It is translated as CASSLALTAGELFF.

CDR3 region: CASSSSSSGNTGELFF. The CDR3 nucleotides are TGTGCCAGCAGCAGCTCTAGCAGCGGCAACACCGGGGAGCTGTTTTTT. The J gene is TRBJ2-2, the V gene TRBV3-1; D perhaps matches TRBD2 (5 bases). With 5 bases removed from V and 2 bases from J, the gap between germline ends came to 15 bases. The CDR3 runs to 16 residues. Per germline, CDR1 LGHDT and CDR2 YNNKEL (reference sequence).

DNA of the CDR3: TGCAGTGCTACCCTTGGTGGAGGGATTTCCTACGAGCAGTACTTC. Residues: CSATLGGGISYEQYF. This chain joins TRBV20-1 and TRBJ2-7; TRBD2 is a possible D gene (6 bases). Germline CDR1 is DFQATT and CDR2 is SNEGSKA (reference sequence). V was pared by 4 bases and J by 1 base, with 17 bases between. The CDR3 runs 15 residues.

This clonotype was seen at least ten times. The CDR3 sequence: CASSPRQGAYQPQHF. Here the CDR3 DNA reads TGTGCCAGCAGCCCCAGACAGGGGGCTTATCAGCCCCAGCATTTT. J is TRBJ1-5 and V is TRBV7-2; 10 nucleotides line up with TRBD1. Germline V gene sequence: CDR1 SGHTA, CDR2 FQGNSA. The CDR3 sequence is 15 residues long. J gave up 5 bases and V 5 bases, and 6 bases lay outside the gene matches.

This clonotype occurred many times. The rearrangement joins TRBV2 to TRBJ2-3; tentative D call: TRBD2 (6 bases). V was clipped by 2 bases and J by 9 bases, with 15 bases between them. The CDR3 spans 14 residues. Germline loops: CDR1 SNHLY, CDR2 FYNNEI. CDR3 bases: TGTGCCAGCAGTGAAATCGTGGGACTCTCAACGCAGTATTTT. Translating it yields CASSEIVGLSTQYF.

This clonotype was counted at least ten times. The V gene is TRBV12-3 or TRBV12-4, the J gene TRBJ2-5, with D uncertain. The CDR3 is made up of 15 amino acids. V gave up 4 bases and J gave up 2 bases, with 14 bases separating them. CDR3 loop: CASSSGLRSQETQYF. The CDR3 DNA reads as TGTGCCAGCAGTTCTGGGCTTCGCTCTCAAGAGACCCAGTACTTC.

This clonotype has ten or more counts. This rearrangement joins TRBV12-3 or TRBV12-4 to TRBJ1-5; D ambiguous. The length of the CDR3 is 13 residues. V gave up 5 bases and J gave up 10 bases, with 15 bases separating them. The CDR3 loop is CASSEPEGEPQHF. In DNA, the CDR3 is TGTGCCAGCAGTGAACCCGAAGGAGAACCCCAGCATTTT.

This clonotype was seen ten or more times. The chain couples TRBV20-1 to TRBJ2-5, with D possibly TRBD2 on 6 matching bases. The CDR3 extends over 13 amino acids. The germline CDR1 and CDR2 sequences are DFQATT and SNEGSKA (reference sequence). Between the trimmed V and J ends, which lost 4 bases and 3 bases, there was a span of 12 bases. The CDR3 nucleotides read TGCAGTGCTAAGACGGGGGATGAAGAGACCCAGTACTTC. Translating it yields CSAKTGDEETQYF.

This clonotype was recorded at least ten times. The V gene is TRBV7-2, the J gene TRBJ2-7, with D maybe TRBD2 (7 bases). The CDR3 length is 14 residues. Germline CDR1 and CDR2: SGHTA and FQGNSA. Trimming took 5 bases from V and 6 from J, leaving 17 bases between them. CDR3 residues: CASSPSGGRREQYF. In DNA form, the CDR3 reads TGTGCCAGCAGCCCTTCCGGGGGGCGGCGCGAGCAGTACTTC.

The chain is built from TRBV12-3 or TRBV12-4 and TRBJ1-5; the match to TRBD1 covers 9 bases. The CDR3 is 16 amino acids. V shed 6 bases and J 0 bases; nucleotides not matched to a gene: 6. The CDR3 DNA reads TGTGCCAGCAGCCTAAGGACAGGGGTTAGCAATCAGCCCCAGCATTTT. It encodes CASSLRTGVSNQPQHF.

This clonotype was observed many times. The chain links TRBV5-1 to TRBJ1-1; TRBD1 is a possible D gene (5 bases). CDR3 length equals 13 residues. Trimming stripped 3 bases from V and 4 bases from J, with 10 bases between. Germline values: CDR1 SGHRS, CDR2 YFSETQ. The CDR3 DNA reads as TGCGCCAGCAGCTATACAGGAGGCACTGAAGCTTTCTTT. Its translation is CASSYTGGTEAFF.

The DNA for the CDR3 is TGTGCCAGCAGACCCCCGGGTGGGGGAGCTTTCTTT. It is translated as CASRPPGGGAFF. V is TRBV7-2 and J is TRBJ1-1; D is possibly TRBD1 (5 bases). CDR1 and CDR2 from the germline V gene are SGHTA and FQGNSA. This CDR3 comprises 12 residues. V lost 6 bases and J lost 10, with 15 bases in between.